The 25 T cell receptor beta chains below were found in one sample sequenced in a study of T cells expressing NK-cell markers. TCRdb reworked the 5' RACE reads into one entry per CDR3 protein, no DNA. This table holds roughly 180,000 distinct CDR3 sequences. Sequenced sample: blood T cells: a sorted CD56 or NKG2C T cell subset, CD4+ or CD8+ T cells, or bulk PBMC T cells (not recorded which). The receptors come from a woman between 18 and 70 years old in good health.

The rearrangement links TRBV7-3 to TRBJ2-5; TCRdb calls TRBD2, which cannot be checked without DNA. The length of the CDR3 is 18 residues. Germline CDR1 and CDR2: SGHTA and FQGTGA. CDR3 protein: CASSLASISGGASQTQYF.

The CDR3 spells CASSHGRSRSYNEQFF. The chain has TRBV12-3 or TRBV12-4 and TRBJ2-1; TCRdb designates TRBD1, a call that cannot be tested without DNA. This CDR3 is 16 amino acids long.

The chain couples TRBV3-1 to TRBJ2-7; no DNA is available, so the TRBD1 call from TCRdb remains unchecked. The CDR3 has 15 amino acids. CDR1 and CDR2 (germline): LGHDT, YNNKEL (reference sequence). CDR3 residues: CASIIAGQGADEQYF.

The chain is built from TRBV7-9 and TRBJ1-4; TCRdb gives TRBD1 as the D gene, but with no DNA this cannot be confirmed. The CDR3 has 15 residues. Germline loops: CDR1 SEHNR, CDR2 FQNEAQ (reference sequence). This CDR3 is CASFSTGGRSEKLFF.

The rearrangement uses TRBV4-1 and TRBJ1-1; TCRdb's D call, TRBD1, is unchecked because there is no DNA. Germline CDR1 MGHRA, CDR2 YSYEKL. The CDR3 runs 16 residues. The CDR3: CASSQDLVAGSAEAFF.

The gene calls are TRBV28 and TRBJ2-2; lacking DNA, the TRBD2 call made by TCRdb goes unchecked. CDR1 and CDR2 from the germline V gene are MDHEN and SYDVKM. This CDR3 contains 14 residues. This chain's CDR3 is CASILIAGVGELFF.

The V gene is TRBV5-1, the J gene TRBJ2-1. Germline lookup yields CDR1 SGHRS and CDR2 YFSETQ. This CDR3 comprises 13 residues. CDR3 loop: CASSLILENEQFF. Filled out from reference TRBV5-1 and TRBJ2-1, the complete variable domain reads KAGVTQTPRYLIKTRGQQVTLSCSPISGHRSVSWYQQTPGQGLQFLFEYFSETQRNKGNFPGRFSGRQFSNSRSEMNVSTLELGDSALYLCASSLILENEQFFGPGTRLTVL.

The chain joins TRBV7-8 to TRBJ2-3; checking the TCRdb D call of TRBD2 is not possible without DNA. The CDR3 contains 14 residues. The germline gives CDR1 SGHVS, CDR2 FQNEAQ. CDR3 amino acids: CASSLVAGGDTQYF.

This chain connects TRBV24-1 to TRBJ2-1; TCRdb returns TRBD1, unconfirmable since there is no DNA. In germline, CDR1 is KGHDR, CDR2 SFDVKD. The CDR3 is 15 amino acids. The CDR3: CATSDFSSGRGEQFF.

The CDR3 loop is CASSEGGARETQYF. The V call is TRBV9, the J call TRBJ2-5; TCRdb's D call, TRBD1, is unchecked because there is no DNA. CDR1 is SGDLS and CDR2 is YYNGEE in the germline V gene. The CDR3 has 14 residues.

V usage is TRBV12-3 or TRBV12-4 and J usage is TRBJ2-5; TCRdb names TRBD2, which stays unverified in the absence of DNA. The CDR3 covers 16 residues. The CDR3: CASSLLVAGVGETQYF.

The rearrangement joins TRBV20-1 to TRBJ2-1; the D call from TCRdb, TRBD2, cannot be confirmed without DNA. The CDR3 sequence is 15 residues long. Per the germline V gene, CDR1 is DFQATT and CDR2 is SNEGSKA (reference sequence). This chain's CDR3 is CSARAGPSGYNEQFF.

The CDR3 region is CASSLGGARGEKLFF. The V gene is TRBV5-1, the J gene TRBJ1-4; TCRdb lists TRBD1, though no DNA is available to test this call. The CDR3 consists of 15 residues. Germline V gives CDR1 SGHRS, CDR2 YFSETQ.

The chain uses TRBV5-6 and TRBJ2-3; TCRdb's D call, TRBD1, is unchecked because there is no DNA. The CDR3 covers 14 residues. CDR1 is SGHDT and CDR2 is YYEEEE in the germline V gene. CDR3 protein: CASSYRDRGDTQYF.

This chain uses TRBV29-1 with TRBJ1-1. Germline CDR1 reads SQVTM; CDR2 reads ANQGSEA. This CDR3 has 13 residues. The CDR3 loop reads CSVTLDQETEAFF.

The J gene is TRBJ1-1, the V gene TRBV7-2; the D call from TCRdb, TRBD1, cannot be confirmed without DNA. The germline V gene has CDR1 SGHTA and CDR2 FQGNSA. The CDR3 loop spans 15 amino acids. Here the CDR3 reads CASSLDPGRDTEAFF.

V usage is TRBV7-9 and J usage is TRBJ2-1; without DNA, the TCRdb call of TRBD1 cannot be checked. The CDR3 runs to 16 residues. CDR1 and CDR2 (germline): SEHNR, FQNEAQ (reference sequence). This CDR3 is CASSLALAGEYNEQFF.

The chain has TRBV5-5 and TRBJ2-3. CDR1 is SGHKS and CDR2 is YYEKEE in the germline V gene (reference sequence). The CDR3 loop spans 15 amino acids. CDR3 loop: CASSFGIISTDTQYF.

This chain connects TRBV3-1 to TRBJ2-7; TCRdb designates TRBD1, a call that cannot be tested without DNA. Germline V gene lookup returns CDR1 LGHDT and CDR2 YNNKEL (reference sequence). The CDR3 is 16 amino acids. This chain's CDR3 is CASSHTGTEVPSEQYF.

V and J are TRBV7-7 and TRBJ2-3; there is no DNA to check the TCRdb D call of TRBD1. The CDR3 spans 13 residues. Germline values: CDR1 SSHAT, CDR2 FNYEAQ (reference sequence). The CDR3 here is CASSYSQADTQYF.

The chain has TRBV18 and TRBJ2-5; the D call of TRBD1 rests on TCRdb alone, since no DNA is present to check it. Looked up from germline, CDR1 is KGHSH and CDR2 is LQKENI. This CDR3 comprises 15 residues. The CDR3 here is CASSDGQGIGETQYF.

The chain's CDR3 is CASSYTGTEQFF. The chain recombines TRBV12-3 or TRBV12-4 with TRBJ2-1. This CDR3 comprises 12 residues.

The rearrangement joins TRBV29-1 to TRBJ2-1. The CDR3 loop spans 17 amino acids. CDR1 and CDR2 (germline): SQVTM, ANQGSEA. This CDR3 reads CSVGVNRGRDYYNEQFF.

This CDR3 reads CASSLTGPQETQYF. The chain employs TRBV5-5 and TRBJ2-5; TCRdb gives TRBD1 as the D gene, but with no DNA this cannot be confirmed. Per germline, CDR1 SGHKS and CDR2 YYEKEE (reference sequence). The length of the CDR3 is 14 residues.

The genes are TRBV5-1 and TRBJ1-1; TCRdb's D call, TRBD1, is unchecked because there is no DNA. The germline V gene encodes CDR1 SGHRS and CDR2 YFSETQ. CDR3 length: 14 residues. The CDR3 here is CASSTGSMNTEAFF.